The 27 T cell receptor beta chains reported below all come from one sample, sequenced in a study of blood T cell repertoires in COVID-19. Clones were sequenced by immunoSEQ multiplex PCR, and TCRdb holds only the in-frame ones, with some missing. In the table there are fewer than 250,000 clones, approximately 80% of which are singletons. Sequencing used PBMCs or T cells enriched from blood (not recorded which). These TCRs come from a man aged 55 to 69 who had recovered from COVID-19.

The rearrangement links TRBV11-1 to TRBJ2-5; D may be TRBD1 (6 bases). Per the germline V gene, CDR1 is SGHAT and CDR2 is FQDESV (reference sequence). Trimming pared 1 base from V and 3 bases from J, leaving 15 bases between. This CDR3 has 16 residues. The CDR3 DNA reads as TGTGCCAGCAGCTTAGTCGATATCGCAGGGGAAGAGACCCAGTACTTC. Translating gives CASSLVDIAGEETQYF.

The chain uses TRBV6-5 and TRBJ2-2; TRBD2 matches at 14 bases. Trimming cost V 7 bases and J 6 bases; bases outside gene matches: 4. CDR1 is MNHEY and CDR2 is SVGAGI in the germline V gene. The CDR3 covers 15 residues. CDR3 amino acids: CASTGTSGGPGELFF. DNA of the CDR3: TGTGCCAGCACCGGGACTAGCGGGGGTCCCGGGGAGCTGTTTTTT.

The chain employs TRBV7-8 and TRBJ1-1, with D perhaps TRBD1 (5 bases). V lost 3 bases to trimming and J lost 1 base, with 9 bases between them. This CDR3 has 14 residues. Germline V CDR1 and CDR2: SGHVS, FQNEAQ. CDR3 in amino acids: CASSFQTGNTEAFF. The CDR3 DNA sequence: TGTGCCAGCAGCTTCCAAACAGGGAACACTGAAGCTTTCTTT.

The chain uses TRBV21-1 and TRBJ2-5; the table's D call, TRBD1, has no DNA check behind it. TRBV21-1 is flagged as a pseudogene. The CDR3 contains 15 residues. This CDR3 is CASSELAFREETQYF. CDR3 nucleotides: TGTGCCAGCAGCGAACTGGCGTTCAGGGAAGAGACCCAGTACTTC.

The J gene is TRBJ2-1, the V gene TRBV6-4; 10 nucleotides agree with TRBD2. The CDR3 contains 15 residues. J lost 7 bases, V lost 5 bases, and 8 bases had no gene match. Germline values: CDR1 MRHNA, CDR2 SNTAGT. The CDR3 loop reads CASSPTSGASNEQFF. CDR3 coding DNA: TGTGCCAGCAGTCCAACTAGCGGGGCCTCTAATGAGCAGTTCTTC.

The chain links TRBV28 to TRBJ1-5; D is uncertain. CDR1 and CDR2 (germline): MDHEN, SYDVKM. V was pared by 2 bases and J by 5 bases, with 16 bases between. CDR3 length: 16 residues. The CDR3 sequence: CASSLPGQAPDQPQHF. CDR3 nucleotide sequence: TGTGCCAGCAGTTTACCCGGCCAGGCTCCTGATCAGCCCCAGCATTTT.

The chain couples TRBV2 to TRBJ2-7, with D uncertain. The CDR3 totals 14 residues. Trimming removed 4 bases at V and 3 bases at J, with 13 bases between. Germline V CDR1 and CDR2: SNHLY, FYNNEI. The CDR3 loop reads CASSVVVEYYEQYF. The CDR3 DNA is TGTGCCAGCAGTGTAGTGGTCGAGTACTACGAGCAGTACTTC.

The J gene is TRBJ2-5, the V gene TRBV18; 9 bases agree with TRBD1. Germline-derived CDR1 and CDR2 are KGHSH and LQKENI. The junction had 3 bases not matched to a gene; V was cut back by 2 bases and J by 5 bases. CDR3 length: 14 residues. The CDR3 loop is CASSPGTGKETQYF. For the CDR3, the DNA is TGTGCCAGCTCACCAGGGACAGGGAAGGAGACCCAGTACTTC. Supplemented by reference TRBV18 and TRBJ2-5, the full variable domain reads NAGVMQNPRHLVRRRGQEARLRCSPMKGHSHVYWYRQLPEEGLKFMVYLQKENIIDESGMPKERFSAEFPKEGPSILRIQQVVRGDSAAYFCASSPGTGKETQYFGPGTRLLVL.

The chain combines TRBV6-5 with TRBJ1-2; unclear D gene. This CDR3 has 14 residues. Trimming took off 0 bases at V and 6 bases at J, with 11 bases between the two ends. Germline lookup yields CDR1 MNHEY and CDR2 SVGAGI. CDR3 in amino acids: CASSYSNGVDGYTF. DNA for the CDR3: TGTGCCAGCAGTTACTCGAACGGTGTTGATGGCTACACCTTC.

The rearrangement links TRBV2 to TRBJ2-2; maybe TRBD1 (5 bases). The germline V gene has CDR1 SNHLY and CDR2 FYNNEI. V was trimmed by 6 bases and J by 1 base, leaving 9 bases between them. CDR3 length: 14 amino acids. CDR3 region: CASREQVNTGELFF. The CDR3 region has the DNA TGTGCCAGCAGGGAACAGGTGAACACCGGGGAGCTGTTTTTT.

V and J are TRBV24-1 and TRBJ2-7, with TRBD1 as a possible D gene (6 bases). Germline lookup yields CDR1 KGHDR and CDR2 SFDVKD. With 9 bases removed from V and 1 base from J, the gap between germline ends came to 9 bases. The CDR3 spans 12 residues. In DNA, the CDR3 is TGTGCCACCCAGGACAGTTCCTACGAGCAGTACTTC. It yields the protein CATQDSSYEQYF.

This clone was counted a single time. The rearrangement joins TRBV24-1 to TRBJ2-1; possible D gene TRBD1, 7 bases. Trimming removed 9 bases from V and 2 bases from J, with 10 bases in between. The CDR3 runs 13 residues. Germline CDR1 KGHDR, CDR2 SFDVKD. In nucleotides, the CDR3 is TGTGCCACCGGAGGGACAGCCTACAATGAGCAGTTCTTC. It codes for CATGGTAYNEQFF.

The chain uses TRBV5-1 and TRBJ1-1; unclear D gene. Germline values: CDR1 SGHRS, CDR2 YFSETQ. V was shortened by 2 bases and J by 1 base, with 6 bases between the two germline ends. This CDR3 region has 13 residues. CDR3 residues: CASSFSPNTEAFF. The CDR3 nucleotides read TGCGCCAGCAGCTTCAGTCCGAACACTGAAGCTTTCTTT.

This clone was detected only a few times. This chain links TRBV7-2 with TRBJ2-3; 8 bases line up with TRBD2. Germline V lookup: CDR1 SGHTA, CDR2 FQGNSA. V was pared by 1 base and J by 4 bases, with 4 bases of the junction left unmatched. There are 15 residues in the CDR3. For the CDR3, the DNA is TGTGCCAGCAGCTTAGACGGGGGGGCTGCAGATACGCAGTATTTT. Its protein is CASSLDGGAADTQYF.

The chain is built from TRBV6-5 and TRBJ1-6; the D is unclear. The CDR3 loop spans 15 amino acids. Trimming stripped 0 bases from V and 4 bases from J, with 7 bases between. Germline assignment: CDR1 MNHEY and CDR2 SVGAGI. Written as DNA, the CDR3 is TGTGCCAGCAGTTACTCGTATCAGTATAATTCACCCCTCCACTTT. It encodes CASSYSYQYNSPLHF.

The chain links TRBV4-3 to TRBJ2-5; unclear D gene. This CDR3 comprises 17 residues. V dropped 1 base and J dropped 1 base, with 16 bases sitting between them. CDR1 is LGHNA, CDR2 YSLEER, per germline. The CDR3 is CASSQVLEMSGQETQYF. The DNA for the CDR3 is TGCGCCAGCAGCCAAGTCTTGGAGATGAGTGGCCAAGAGACCCAGTACTTC.

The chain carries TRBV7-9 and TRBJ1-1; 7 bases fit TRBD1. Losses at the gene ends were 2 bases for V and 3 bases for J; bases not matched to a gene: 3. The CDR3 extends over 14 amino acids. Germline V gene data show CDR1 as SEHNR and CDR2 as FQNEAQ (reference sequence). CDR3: CASSLFTGDTEAFF. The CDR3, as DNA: TGTGCCAGCAGCTTATTCACAGGGGACACTGAAGCTTTCTTT. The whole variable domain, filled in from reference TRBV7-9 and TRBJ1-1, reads DTGVSQNPRHKITKRGQNVTFRCDPISEHNRLYWYRQTLGQGPEFLTYFQNEAQLEKSRLLSDRFSAERPKGSFSTLEIQRTEQGDSAMYLCASSLFTGDTEAFFGQGTRLTVV.

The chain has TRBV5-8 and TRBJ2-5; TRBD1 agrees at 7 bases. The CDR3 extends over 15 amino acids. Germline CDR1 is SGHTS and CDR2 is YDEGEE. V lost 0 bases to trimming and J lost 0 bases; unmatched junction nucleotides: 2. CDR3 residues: CASSLGTGYQETQYF. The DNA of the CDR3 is TGTGCCAGCAGCTTGGGGACAGGTTACCAAGAGACCCAGTACTTC.

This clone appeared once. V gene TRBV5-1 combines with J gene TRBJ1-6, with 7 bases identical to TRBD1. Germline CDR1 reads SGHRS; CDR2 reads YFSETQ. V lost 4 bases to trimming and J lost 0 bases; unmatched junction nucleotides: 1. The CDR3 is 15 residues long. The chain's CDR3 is CASSRTGSYNSPLHF. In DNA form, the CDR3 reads TGCGCCAGCAGCAGGACAGGCTCCTATAATTCACCCCTCCACTTT. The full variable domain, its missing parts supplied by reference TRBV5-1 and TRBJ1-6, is KAGVTQTPRYLIKTRGQQVTLSCSPISGHRSVSWYQQTPGQGLQFLFEYFSETQRNKGNFPGRFSGRQFSNSRSEMNVSTLELGDSALYLCASSRTGSYNSPLHFGNGTRLTVT.

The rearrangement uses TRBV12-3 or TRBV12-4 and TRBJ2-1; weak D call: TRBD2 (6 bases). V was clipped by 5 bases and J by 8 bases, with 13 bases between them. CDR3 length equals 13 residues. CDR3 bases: TGTGCCAGCAGTCTTCGTCCGGGGGATGAGCAGTTCTTC. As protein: CASSLRPGDEQFF.

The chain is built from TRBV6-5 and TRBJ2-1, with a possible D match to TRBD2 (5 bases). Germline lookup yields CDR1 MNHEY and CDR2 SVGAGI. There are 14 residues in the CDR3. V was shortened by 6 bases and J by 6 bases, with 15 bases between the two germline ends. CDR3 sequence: CASRPNNGGNEQFF. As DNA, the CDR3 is TGTGCCAGCAGGCCAAACAACGGAGGCAATGAGCAGTTCTTC.

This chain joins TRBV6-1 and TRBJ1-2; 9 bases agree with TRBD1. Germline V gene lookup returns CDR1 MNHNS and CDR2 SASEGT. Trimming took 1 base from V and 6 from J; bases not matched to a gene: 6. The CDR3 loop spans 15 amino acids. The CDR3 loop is CASSEGQGEINGYTF. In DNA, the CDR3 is TGTGCCAGCAGTGAAGGACAGGGGGAAATAAATGGCTACACCTTC.

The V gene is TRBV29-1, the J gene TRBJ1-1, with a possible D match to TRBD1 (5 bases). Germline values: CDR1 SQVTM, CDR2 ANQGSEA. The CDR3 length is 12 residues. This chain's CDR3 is CRGGGSNTEAFF. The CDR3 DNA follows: TGCAGGGGGGGAGGGAGTAACACTGAAGCTTTCTTT.

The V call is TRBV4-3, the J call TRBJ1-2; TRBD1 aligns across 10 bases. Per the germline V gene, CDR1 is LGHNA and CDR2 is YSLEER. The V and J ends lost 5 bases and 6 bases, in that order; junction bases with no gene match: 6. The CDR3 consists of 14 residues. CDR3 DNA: TGCGCCAGCAGCTTATGGACAGGGGGGGATGGCTACACCTTC. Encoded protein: CASSLWTGGDGYTF.

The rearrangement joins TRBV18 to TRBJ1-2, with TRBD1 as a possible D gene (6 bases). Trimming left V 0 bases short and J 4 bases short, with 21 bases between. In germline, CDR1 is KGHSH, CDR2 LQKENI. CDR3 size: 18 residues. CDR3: CASSPPGTTGYWGYGYTF. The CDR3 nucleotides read TGTGCCAGCTCACCACCGGGAACGACAGGTTATTGGGGCTATGGCTACACCTTC.

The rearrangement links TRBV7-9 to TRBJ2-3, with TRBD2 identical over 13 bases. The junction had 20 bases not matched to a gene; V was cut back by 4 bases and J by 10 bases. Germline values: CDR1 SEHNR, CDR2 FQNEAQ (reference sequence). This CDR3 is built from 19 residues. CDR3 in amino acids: CASSSFRRGLAGSQKAQYF. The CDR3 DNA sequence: TGTGCCAGCAGCTCCTTCCGTAGGGGACTAGCGGGGAGCCAGAAGGCGCAGTATTTT.

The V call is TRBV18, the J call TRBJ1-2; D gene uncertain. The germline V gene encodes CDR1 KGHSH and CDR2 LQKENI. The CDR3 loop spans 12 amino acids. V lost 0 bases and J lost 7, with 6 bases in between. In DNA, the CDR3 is TGTGCCAGCTCACCACCTTTAGTTGGCTACACCTTC. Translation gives CASSPPLVGYTF.